Each of the 14 T cell receptor beta chains below was sequenced from the same sample in a study of OX40 agonist ivuxolimab in advanced cancers. Sequencing was performed with immunoSEQ multiplex PCR; in TCRdb, only in-frame clones are kept and a portion is missing. Of tens of thousands of clones listed, 92% are singletons. The specimen comprised CD4+ or CD8+ T cells sorted from blood, sampled in a trial of the OX40 agonist ivuxolimab. These receptors were collected from an adult with an advanced solid tumor such as melanoma, head and neck, liver or kidney cancer.

Remarks on this clone: The germline gene is not matched at one end of the junction; a read error may be the cause. The chain uses TRBV5-1 and TRBJ1-5, with 9 positions matching TRBD1. The CDR3 has 14 residues. The germline V gene has CDR1 SGHRS and CDR2 YFSETQ. The CDR3 DNA reads TGTGCCAGCAGCTACGGGACAGGGAAACAGCCCCAGCATTTT. As protein: CASSYGTGKQPQHF.

This rearrangement joins TRBV27 to TRBJ1-2; possible D gene TRBD1, 5 bases. CDR3 length: 14 amino acids. The germline V gene encodes CDR1 MNHEY and CDR2 SMNVEV (reference sequence). The germline V and J ends were trimmed by 3 bases and 3 bases, with 11 bases remaining between them. In nucleotides, the CDR3 is TGTGCCAGCAGTTTGGGCAGGGTAGACTATGGCTACACCTTC. It encodes CASSLGRVDYGYTF.

The chain uses TRBV27 and TRBJ2-7; 10 bases align to TRBD2. V was pared by 0 bases and J by 5 bases, with 4 bases of the junction left unmatched. Per the germline V gene, CDR1 is MNHEY and CDR2 is SMNVEV (reference sequence). CDR3 length: 15 residues. The CDR3 DNA reads as TGTGCCAGCAGTTTATCAAGCGGGGGGGCCGACGAGCAGTACTTC. Its translation is CASSLSSGGADEQYF.

The genes are TRBV9 and TRBJ1-2; 9 bases line up with TRBD1. CDR3 length: 14 residues. The V and J ends lost 0 bases and 8 bases, in that order; junction bases with no gene match: 5. The germline V gene encodes CDR1 SGDLS and CDR2 YYNGEE. The CDR3 DNA reads TGTGCCAGCAGCGTAGTGGGACAGGGCGGGGGCTACACCTTC. Translating it yields CASSVVGQGGGYTF.

This rearrangement joins TRBV19 to TRBJ1-6; D unresolved. Deletions cut 3 bases from V and 0 bases from J, with 9 bases between. The germline CDR1 and CDR2 sequences are LNHDA and SQIVND (reference sequence). The CDR3 has 16 amino acids. The CDR3 nucleotides read TGTGCCAGTAGTATGAGCGGGAGCTCCTATAATTCACCCCTCCACTTT. This translates into CASSMSGSSYNSPLHF.

The V and J genes are TRBV19 and TRBJ1-2; D uncertain. V dropped 10 bases and J dropped 4 bases, with 16 bases sitting between them. The CDR3 has 13 residues. Germline CDR1 and CDR2: LNHDA and SQIVND (reference sequence). The chain's CDR3 is CATEPGMGYGYTF. In nucleotides, the CDR3 is TGTGCCACCGAGCCGGGGATGGGCTATGGCTACACCTTC.

The chain joins TRBV10-3 to TRBJ2-2, with 9 positions matching TRBD1. Looked up from germline, CDR1 is ENHRY and CDR2 is SYGVKD. This CDR3 has 16 amino acids. V trimming: 4 bases; J trimming: 1 base; junction bases outside the gene matches: 4. CDR3 sequence: CAISGTGEVNTGELFF. The DNA of the CDR3 is TGTGCCATCAGTGGGACAGGGGAAGTGAACACCGGGGAGCTGTTTTTT.

The genes are TRBV2 and TRBJ2-7; no reliable D call. The CDR3 contains 12 residues. Germline V gene lookup returns CDR1 SNHLY and CDR2 FYNNEI. The germline V and J ends were trimmed by 9 bases and 1 base, with 10 bases remaining between them. The DNA of the CDR3 is TGTGCCAGTGGGTTGAGGTCCTACGAGCAGTACTTC. Encoded protein: CASGLRSYEQYF.

The chain joins TRBV10-2 to TRBJ2-1; 15 nucleotides line up with TRBD2. Per the germline V gene, CDR1 is WSHSY and CDR2 is SAAADI. With 3 bases clipped from V and 6 bases from J, the junction kept 3 bases outside the gene matches. This CDR3 contains 16 residues. CDR3 loop: CASSDVGLAGGNEQFF. For the CDR3, the DNA is TGCGCCAGCAGTGATGTGGGACTAGCGGGGGGCAATGAGCAGTTCTTC.

The gene calls are TRBV7-8 and TRBJ2-7; 8 bases align to TRBD1. Losses at the gene ends were 8 bases for V and 3 bases for J; bases not matched to a gene: 15. Per the germline V gene, CDR1 is SGHVS and CDR2 is FQNEAQ. The CDR3 extends over 16 amino acids. Written as DNA, the CDR3 is TGTGCCAGCGGCTCTAATAGGGACAGGTGGATCTACGAGCAGTACTTC. It specifies CASGSNRDRWIYEQYF.

This clone was found once. This sequence joins TRBV4-1 and TRBJ2-3; 7 positions agree with TRBD2. This CDR3 spans 13 amino acids. V lost 4 bases, J lost 11 bases, and 9 bases stayed unmatched. The germline V gene has CDR1 MGHRA and CDR2 YSYEKL. CDR3 amino acids: CASSLLPWGGQYF. As DNA, the CDR3 is TGCGCCAGCAGCCTCCTCCCTTGGGGGGGGCAGTATTTT.

The CDR3 DNA is TGTGCCAGCAGCCAGGTTGTCGCTAGCGGAGCCAGCACAGATACGCAGTATTTT. Its translation is CASSQVVASGASTDTQYF. The chain has TRBV4-2 and TRBJ2-3, with 7 bases identical to TRBD2. Germline V gives CDR1 LGHNA, CDR2 YNFKEQ. CDR3 length: 18 residues. After removal of 3 bases from V and 0 bases from J, the junction contained 12 bases not matched to a gene.

The V and J genes are TRBV9 and TRBJ1-2; 8 bases are a match to TRBD1. CDR1 is SGDLS, CDR2 YYNGEE, per germline. The ends lost 1 base at V and 4 bases at J; junction bases unmatched: 12. The CDR3 extends over 17 amino acids. CDR3 in DNA: TGTGCCAGCAGCGTAAATCCCCCTCAGGGGGCCTTCTATGGCTACACCTTC. Amino acid sequence: CASSVNPPQGAFYGYTF.

The V gene is TRBV6-5, the J gene TRBJ2-5, with 7 bases lining up with TRBD1. V trimming: 4 bases; J trimming: 3 bases; junction bases outside the gene matches: 5. CDR1 is MNHEY and CDR2 is SVGAGI in the germline V gene. This CDR3 region has 14 residues. CDR3 loop: CASSSWDSKETQYF. CDR3 DNA: TGTGCCAGCAGTTCGTGGGACAGTAAAGAGACCCAGTACTTC.